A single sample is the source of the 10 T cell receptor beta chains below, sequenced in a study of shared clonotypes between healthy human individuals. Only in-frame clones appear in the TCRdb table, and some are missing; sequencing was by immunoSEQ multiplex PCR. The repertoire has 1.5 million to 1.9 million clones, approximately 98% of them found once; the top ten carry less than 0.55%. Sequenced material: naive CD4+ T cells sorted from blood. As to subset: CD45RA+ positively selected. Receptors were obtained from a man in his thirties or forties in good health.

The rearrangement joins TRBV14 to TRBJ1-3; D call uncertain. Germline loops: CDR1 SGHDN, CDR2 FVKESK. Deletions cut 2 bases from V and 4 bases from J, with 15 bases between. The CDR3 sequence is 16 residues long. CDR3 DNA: TGTGCCAGCAGCCAAATTTCTCACTCGGCCGGAAACACCATATATTTT. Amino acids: CASSQISHSAGNTIYF.

The CDR3 reads CASSLVVKGSNQPQHF. Written as DNA, the CDR3 is TGTGCCAGCAGCTTAGTTGTCAAGGGATCAAATCAGCCCCAGCATTTT. The rearrangement joins TRBV5-5 to TRBJ1-5; D call uncertain. V lost 2 bases and J 4 bases, leaving 16 bases between the germline ends. The germline gives CDR1 SGHKS, CDR2 YYEKEE (reference sequence). The CDR3 spans 16 residues.

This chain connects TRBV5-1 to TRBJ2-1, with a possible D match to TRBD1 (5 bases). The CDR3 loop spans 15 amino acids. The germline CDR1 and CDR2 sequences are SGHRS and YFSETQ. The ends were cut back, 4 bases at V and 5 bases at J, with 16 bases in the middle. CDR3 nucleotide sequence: TGCGCCAGCAGCGCCCGCGCCAGGGCGGACAATGAGCAGTTCTTC. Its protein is CASSARARADNEQFF.

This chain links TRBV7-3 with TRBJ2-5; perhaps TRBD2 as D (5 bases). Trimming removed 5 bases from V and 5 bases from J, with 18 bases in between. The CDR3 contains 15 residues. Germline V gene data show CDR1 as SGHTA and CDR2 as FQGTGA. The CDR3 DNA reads TGTGCCAGCAGCCCATCCGTAGGAAGGAGGGAGACCCAGTACTTC. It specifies CASSPSVGRRETQYF. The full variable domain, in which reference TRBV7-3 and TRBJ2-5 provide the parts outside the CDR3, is GAGVSQTPSNKVTEKGKYVELRCDPISGHTALYWYRQSLGQGPEFLIYFQGTGAADDSGLPNDRFFAVRPEGSVSTLKIQRTERGDSAVYLCASSPSVGRRETQYFGPGTRLLVL.

DNA of the CDR3: TGTGCCAGTTCTAGTGGACGGAGCTCTGGAAACACCATATATTTT. Protein: CASSSGRSSGNTIYF. V and J are TRBV19 and TRBJ1-3; D uncertain. Germline-derived CDR1 and CDR2 are LNHDA and SQIVND (reference sequence). V dropped 8 bases and J dropped 0 bases, with 14 bases sitting between them. The CDR3 sequence is 15 residues long.

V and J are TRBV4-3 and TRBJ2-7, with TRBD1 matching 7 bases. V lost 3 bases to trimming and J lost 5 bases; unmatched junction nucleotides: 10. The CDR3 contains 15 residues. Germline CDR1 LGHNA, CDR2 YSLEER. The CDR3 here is CASSHFPQGINEQYF. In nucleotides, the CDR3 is TGCGCCAGCAGCCATTTCCCACAGGGGATCAACGAGCAGTACTTC.

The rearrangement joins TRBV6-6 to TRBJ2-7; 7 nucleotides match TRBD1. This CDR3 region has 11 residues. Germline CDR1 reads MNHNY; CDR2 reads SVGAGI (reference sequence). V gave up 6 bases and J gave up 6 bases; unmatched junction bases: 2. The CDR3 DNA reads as TGTGCCAGCAGCACAGGGGCCGAGCAGTACTTC. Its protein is CASSTGAEQYF.

The CDR3 nucleotides are TGTGCCAGCAGCTTATTTGAGACTAGCGGCTACAATGAGCAGTTCTTC. This translates into CASSLFETSGYNEQFF. V usage is TRBV7-8 and J usage is TRBJ2-1; 9 nucleotides align to TRBD2. CDR1 and CDR2 (germline): SGHVS, FQNEAQ. Trimming took 2 bases from V and 3 from J; bases not matched to a gene: 5. This CDR3 region has 16 residues.

The CDR3 DNA is TGTGCCAGCAGCTTCCCCTTGGTTGTCAGTGAGCAGTTCTTC. Protein: CASSFPLVVSEQFF. V is TRBV11-2 and J is TRBJ2-1; unclear D gene. Germline CDR1 reads SGHAT; CDR2 reads FQNNGV. The CDR3 is 14 residues long. V was pared by 3 bases and J by 9 bases, with 15 bases between.

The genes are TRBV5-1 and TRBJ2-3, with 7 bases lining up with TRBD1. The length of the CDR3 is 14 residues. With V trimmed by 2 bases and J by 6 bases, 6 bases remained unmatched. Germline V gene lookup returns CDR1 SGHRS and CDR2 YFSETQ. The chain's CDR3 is CASSLRTGEDTQYF. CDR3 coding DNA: TGCGCCAGCAGCTTAAGGACAGGAGAGGATACGCAGTATTTT.